A selection of T cell receptor beta chains follows, all from one sample in a study of T-cell reconstitution after alpha-beta-depleted transplantation in children. TCRdb re-called the PCR reads with MiXCR, one entry per CDR3 protein. Of some 120,000 distinct CDR3 sequences listed, 20% to 25% were seen once; the top ten hold 10% to 13%. The source was PBMCs, mostly from graft donor cells, collected 180 days after TCRalphabeta/CD19-depleted stem cell transplant. These receptors were taken from a male patient between 2 and 10 years old who had a stem cell transplant for chronic granulomatous disease, so the T cells may come from the graft donor. Both conserved end residues are part of each CDR3. D genes are given only for firm matches. Clone size is shown for a subset of rows, as once, few, many or a class of expanded clone.

clone_size | j_call | v_call | d_call | cdr3_nt | cdr3_aa
many | TRBJ2-5 | TRBV10-3 | - | TGTGCCATCAGTGAGTCCCAGATACAAGAGACCCAGTACTTC | CAISESQIQETQYF
many | TRBJ2-1 | TRBV12-3/TRBV12-4 | - | TGTGCCAGCAGCGGATCACGCAATGAGCAGTTCTTC | CASSGSRNEQFF
many | TRBJ2-7 | TRBV5-1 | - | TGCGCCAGCAGCTTGGTAGTGTCCCCATACGAGCAGTACTTC | CASSLVVSPYEQYF
- | TRBJ2-4 | TRBV29-1 | TRBD1 | TGCAGCGTTGGGGTAGGACAGGGGGCAAACATTCAGTACTTC | CSVGVGQGANIQYF
medium-sized | TRBJ2-7 | TRBV4-3 | TRBD1 | TGCGCCAGCAGCCAAGATCTCGCAGGGGGCCTCCTCTCCTACGAGCAGTACTTC | CASSQDLAGGLLSYEQYF
many | TRBJ2-1 | TRBV29-1 | TRBD1 | TGCAGCGTTGAGTATGACAGGGGGTGGTTTAGTGAGCAGTTCTTC | CSVEYDRGWFSEQFF
many | TRBJ1-1 | TRBV12-3/TRBV12-4 | TRBD1 | TGTGCCAGCATCTGGACAGGGCAGGGCACTGAAGCTTTCTTT | CASIWTGQGTEAFF
few | TRBJ2-1 | TRBV29-1 | TRBD2 | TGCAGCGTTGAAGACCCGACTAGCGGGACCTACAATGAGCAGTTCTTC | CSVEDPTSGTYNEQFF
many | TRBJ2-3 | TRBV20-1 | TRBD2 | TGCAGTGCTAGAGTGAGACTAGCTATGGCCGCAGATACGCAGTATTTT | CSARVRLAMAADTQYF
many | TRBJ2-7 | TRBV11-2 | TRBD2 | TGTGCCAGCAGCCAAGGGGCTAGCGGGAGTCTCTACGAGCAGTACTTC | CASSQGASGSLYEQYF
- | TRBJ2-7 | TRBV24-1 | - | TGTGGGGCCAGTGATTTGCGAGGGACCTACGAGCAGTACTTC | CGASDLRGTYEQYF
many | TRBJ2-1 | TRBV7-9 | TRBD2 | TGTGCCAGCAGCTTCACTAGCGGGAGTTTTAAGTTCTTC | CASSFTSGSFKFF
many | TRBJ2-2 | TRBV11-3 | - | TGTGCCAGCAGCTTAGGCCCATTGGGGGAGCTGTTTTTT | CASSLGPLGELFF
- | TRBJ1-2 | TRBV9 | - | TGTGCCAGTGGAGGGGGATACTATGGCTACACCTTC | CASGGGYYGYTF
many | TRBJ2-5 | TRBV7-9 | - | TGTGCCAGCAGCTTAGCGGCTCAAGAGACCCAGTACTTC | CASSLAAQETQYF
- | TRBJ1-5 | TRBV12-3/TRBV12-4 | - | TGTGCCAGCAGGGACGATATGGGGCCCCAGCATTTT | CASRDDMGPQHF
- | TRBJ2-1 | TRBV12-3/TRBV12-4 | - | TGTGCCAGCAGTTTACGGGTCGGGGGCAACTACAATGAGCAGTTCTTC | CASSLRVGGNYNEQFF
few | TRBJ1-5 | TRBV7-3 | TRBD1 | TGTGCCAGCAGCTTGTTCTACAGGGGAGAGGGTCAGCCCCAGCATTTT | CASSLFYRGEGQPQHF
- | TRBJ2-2 | TRBV12-3/TRBV12-4 | TRBD2 | TGTGCCAGCAGTAGCGGGATCGGGGAGCTGTTTTTT | CASSSGIGELFF
few | TRBJ2-3 | TRBV20-1 | - | TGCAGTGCACTCCCCTCGCGAACCACAGATACGCAGTATTTT | CSALPSRTTDTQYF
many | TRBJ1-4 | TRBV12-3/TRBV12-4 | - | TGTGCCAGAAAACTTTTAGGAAGGGGCGGTGCAACTAATGAAAAACTGTTTTTT | CARKLLGRGGATNEKLFF
- | TRBJ1-1 | TRBV5-1 | - | TGCGCCAGCAGCCGAGGGCAGGGCTCAGGGAACACTGAAGCTTTCTTT | CASSRGQGSGNTEAFF
many | TRBJ1-1 | TRBV5-1 | - | TGCGCCAGCAGAGCTGGGGGTACCGCAGCTTTCTTT | CASRAGGTAAFF
- | TRBJ2-1 | TRBV12-3/TRBV12-4 | - | TGTGCCAGCAATTTCGACGGGAACAATGAGCAGTTCTTC | CASNFDGNNEQFF
many | TRBJ2-1 | TRBV20-1 | TRBD1 | TGCAGTGCCAGGGACAGCCCAGAGGGTGAGCAGTTCTTC | CSARDSPEGEQFF
few | TRBJ2-1 | TRBV7-9 | TRBD1 | TGTGCCAGCAGCTTATTAGGGACAGGGGATTTGAATGAGCAGTTCTTC | CASSLLGTGDLNEQFF
- | TRBJ2-5 | TRBV20-1 | - | TGCACCGAGACAGGGAGGAGGGAGACCCAGTACTTC | CTETGRRETQYF
many | TRBJ2-2 | TRBV9 | TRBD2 | TGTGCCAGCAGCCTCGGGCTAGCGGGGGTGGACACCGGGGAGCTGTTTTTT | CASSLGLAGVDTGELFF
- | TRBJ2-1 | TRBV27 | TRBD1 | TGTGCCAGCAGTTTTCTAGCCTTTACAGGGGGCATCGGCAATGAGCAGTTCTTC | CASSFLAFTGGIGNEQFF
many | TRBJ1-2 | TRBV29-1 | - | TGCAGCGTTGAAGGCGCAGGGACGGGCTACACCTTC | CSVEGAGTGYTF
- | TRBJ2-7 | TRBV6-2/TRBV6-3 | TRBD2 | TGTGCCAGCAGCGGACTAGCTCTCCTCGAGCAGTACTTC | CASSGLALLEQYF
few | TRBJ1-5 | TRBV11-2 | - | TGTGCCAGCAGCTTAGGATCCCGAGGAGTAGGGGGCAATCAGCCCCAGCATTTT | CASSLGSRGVGGNQPQHF